Below, one TCR beta chain is given with its context. TCRdb keeps only in-frame clones here, not all; method: immunoSEQ multiplex PCR. Of about 49,000 clones in the sample, around half were seen once. This sample stems from a study of cytotoxic CD8 clonotypes in ibrutinib-treated CLL. This CDR3 region has 14 residues. The V and J ends lost 3 bases and 2 bases respectively, with 11 bases between them. The germline V gene encodes CDR1 SGHDT and CDR2 YYEEEE. This chain uses TRBV5-6 with TRBJ1-2; the D is unclear. This TCR was sampled from a human donor with chronic lymphocytic leukemia. Sequenced here: PBMCs, sampled after 12 months of ibrutinib treatment. The CDR3 DNA is TGTGCCAGCAGCTCAGGTGTTCGGAACTATGGCTACACCTTC. Amino acids: CASSSGVRNYGYTF. The entire variable domain, with the rest obtained from reference TRBV5-6 and TRBJ1-2, is as follows: DAGVTQSPTHLIKTRGQQVTLRCSPKSGHDTVSWYQQALGQGPQFIFQYYEEEERQRGNFPDRFSGHQFPNYSSELNVNALLLGDSALYLCASSSGVRNYGYTFGSGTRLTVV.